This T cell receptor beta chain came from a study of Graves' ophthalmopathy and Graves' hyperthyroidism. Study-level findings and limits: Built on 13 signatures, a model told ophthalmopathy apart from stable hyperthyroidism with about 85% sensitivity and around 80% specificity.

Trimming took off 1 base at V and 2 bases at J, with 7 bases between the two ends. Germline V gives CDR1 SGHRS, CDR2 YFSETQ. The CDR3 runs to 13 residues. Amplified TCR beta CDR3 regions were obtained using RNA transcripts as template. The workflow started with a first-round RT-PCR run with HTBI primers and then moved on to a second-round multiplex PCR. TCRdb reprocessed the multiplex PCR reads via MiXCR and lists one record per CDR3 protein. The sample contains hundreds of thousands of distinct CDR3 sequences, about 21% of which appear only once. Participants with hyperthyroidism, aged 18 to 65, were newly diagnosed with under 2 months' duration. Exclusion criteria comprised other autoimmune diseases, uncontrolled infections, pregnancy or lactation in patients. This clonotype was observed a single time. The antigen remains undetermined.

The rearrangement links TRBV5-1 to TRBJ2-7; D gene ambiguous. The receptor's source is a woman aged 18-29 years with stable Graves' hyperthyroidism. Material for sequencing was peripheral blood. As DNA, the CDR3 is TGCGCCAGCAGCTTGTTTACTCCCTACGAGCAGTACTTC. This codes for CASSLFTPYEQYF.